The clone carrying this TCR beta chain was observed a handful of times. This sample was included in a study of shared clonotypes between healthy human individuals. The sorted-subset replicate PCRs were given around 200 ng DNA, which is tens of thousands of T cell genomes. Data came from immunoSEQ multiplex PCR; TCRdb stores just in-frame clones and leaves some out. The data contain around 2.3 million clones, around 95% of them singletons. CDR3 length equals 15 residues. V lost 6 bases, J lost 6 bases, and 11 bases stayed unmatched. Per germline, CDR1 SNHLY and CDR2 FYNNEI. V and J are TRBV2 and TRBJ2-7; 10 bases line up with TRBD1. The clonotype originates from a man aged 18 to 30 in good health. The specimen was naive CD4+ T cells sorted from blood. Subset meaning: CD45RA+ positively selected. DNA for the CDR3: TGTGCCAGCAGGGTGACAGGGGGCCTGATCGGCGAGCAGTACTTC. This translates into CASRVTGGLIGEQYF. Variable domain in full (rest from reference TRBV2 and TRBJ2-7): EPEVTQTPSHQVTQMGQEVILRCVPISNHLYFYWYRQILGQKVEFLVSFYNNEISEKSEIFDDQFSVERPDGSNFTLKIRSTKLEDSAMYFCASRVTGGLIGEQYFGPGTRLTVT.